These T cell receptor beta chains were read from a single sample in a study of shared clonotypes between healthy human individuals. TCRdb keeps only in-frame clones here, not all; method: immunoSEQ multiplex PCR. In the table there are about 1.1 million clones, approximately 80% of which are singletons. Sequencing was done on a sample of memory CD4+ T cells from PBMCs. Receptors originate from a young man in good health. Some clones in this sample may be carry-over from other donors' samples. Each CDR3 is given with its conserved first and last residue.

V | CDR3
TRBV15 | CATTPRGRTDTQYF
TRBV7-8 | CASSQTTNYGYTF
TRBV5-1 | CASSRERSSGSTDTQYF
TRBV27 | CASRLAGGQPSTDTQYF
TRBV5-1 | CASSFRDGAYEQYF
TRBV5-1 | CASSLVAGGVTGELFF
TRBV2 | CASRDRGWQPQHF
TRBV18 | CASSPQGQGIGEQYF
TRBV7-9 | CASSPQRGTQYF
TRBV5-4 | CASSTRTSGNNEQYF
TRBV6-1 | CASTLDRLNTEAFF
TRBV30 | CALASGISTDTQYF
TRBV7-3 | CASSSGTNNEQFF
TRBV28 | CASSPPGGFGKNIQYF
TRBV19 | CASSMSISPSSYNEQFF
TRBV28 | CASPDRDTQYF
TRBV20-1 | CSASGTEAFF
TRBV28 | CASSTTYPGHRDGYTF
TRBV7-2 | CASSLRGDGSYEQYF
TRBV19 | CASSIRSGGGTEAFF
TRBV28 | CAAQGSGRAYEQYF
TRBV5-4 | CASSLGYEQYF
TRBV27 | CASSFGGRYSYEQYF
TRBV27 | CASSTLWALGKGYEQYF
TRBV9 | CASSVENRGTQYF